Sequencing of this T cell receptor (beta chain) was carried out in a study of blood T cell repertoires in COVID-19. Study in general: Both acute and convalescent COVID-19 samples were obtained from the United States, Italy and Spain.

Sequenced by immunoSEQ multiplex PCR; TCRdb stores in-frame clones only, minus some. The data show 180,000 or so clones, roughly 78% seen once. Trimming shortened V by 8 bases and J by 5 bases, and 12 bases separated the two germline ends. The CDR3 spans 12 residues. Germline V gene sequence: CDR1 LNHDA, CDR2 SQIVND (reference sequence). The J gene is TRBJ1-2, the V gene TRBV19, with a weak D call TRBD1 (6 bases). The specimen was peripheral blood. This TCR was recovered from a woman older than 75 with active or convalescent COVID-19. The CDR3 DNA sequence: TGTGCCAGTCGGGACACCCCATATGGCTACACCTTC. It encodes CASRDTPYGYTF. Full variable domain (missing parts from reference TRBV19 and TRBJ1-2): DGGITQSPKYLFRKEGQNVTLSCEQNLNHDAMYWYRQDPGQGLRLIYYSQIVNDFQKGDIAEGYSVSREKKESFPLTVTSAQKNPTAFYLCASRDTPYGYTFGSGTRLTVV.